Listed below are T cell receptor beta chains from one sample, sequenced in a study of control samples from healthy donors and cancer patients. Measured with immunoSEQ multiplex PCR; TCRdb has only the in-frame clones, and not every one. Of tens of thousands of clones listed, about nine tenths are singletons. The material sequenced was PBMCs. The source of these receptors is a man between 60 and 70 years old with head and neck cancer. Both conserved end residues are part of each CDR3. Each record gives: V gene, D gene, J gene, clone size, CDR3 protein, CDR3 DNA. D genes are given only for firm matches. Some rows have no size entry. The others give once, few or many, or a class for an expanded clone.

TRBV15,-,TRBJ1-2,-,CATSPGSPYYGYTF,TGTGCCACCAGCCCGGGAAGTCCCTACTATGGCTACACCTTC
TRBV28,-,TRBJ2-7,few,CASSSHHGRHGAYEQYF,TGTGCCAGCAGTTCGCACCACGGGAGACATGGGGCTTACGAGCAGTACTTC
TRBV3-1/TRBV3-2,TRBD2,TRBJ2-3,-,CASSQALGTSGGTDTQYF,TGTGCCAGCAGCCAAGCCCTCGGGACTAGCGGGGGGACAGATACGCAGTATTTT
TRBV29-1,-,TRBJ2-5,-,CSVPNNSQETQYF,TGCAGCGTCCCCAACAACAGCCAAGAGACCCAGTACTTC
TRBV7-2,-,TRBJ1-6,-,CASSLRGADSPLHF,TGTGCCAGCAGCTTAAGGGGGGCTGATTCACCCCTCCACTTT
TRBV5-4,-,TRBJ1-3,-,CASSFTGTSGNTIYF,TGTGCCAGCAGCTTTACAGGGACCTCTGGAAACACCATATATTTT
TRBV5-5,-,TRBJ2-1,-,CASRLGGAIYNEQFF,TGTGCCAGCAGGTTGGGCGGGGCCATCTACAATGAGCAGTTCTTC
TRBV5-1,TRBD1,TRBJ2-5,-,CASSRDRRSPGTQYF,TGCGCCAGCAGCAGGGACAGGAGAAGTCCGGGGACCCAGTACTTC
TRBV14,-,TRBJ1-1,once,CASSLPGGGAEAFF,TGTGCCAGCAGCTTGCCTGGGGGGGGCGCCGAAGCTTTCTTT
TRBV18,-,TRBJ2-1,once,CASSPDGRGSYNEQFF,TGTGCCAGCTCACCGGACGGCAGGGGCTCCTACAATGAGCAGTTCTTC
TRBV6-2/TRBV6-3,-,TRBJ2-5,-,CASSYLSQETQYF,TGTGCCAGCAGTTACTTGTCACAAGAGACCCAGTACTTC
TRBV27,-,TRBJ1-4,-,CASSLIYRGPQGEKLFF,TGTGCCAGCAGTTTAATTTATCGGGGACCGCAGGGGGAAAAACTGTTTTTT
TRBV5-4,-,TRBJ1-3,-,CASSLQGTGNTIYF,TGTGCCAGCAGCTTGCAGGGAACTGGAAACACCATATATTTT
TRBV15,-,TRBJ1-1,-,CATSSDMRNTEAFF,TGTGCCACCAGCAGCGATATGAGGAACACTGAAGCTTTCTTT
TRBV5-1,-,TRBJ2-7,-,CASRVEEGYEQYF,TGCGCCAGCAGGGTTGAGGAGGGATACGAGCAGTACTTC
TRBV6-2/TRBV6-3,-,TRBJ2-7,-,CASSYELLYEQYF,TGTGCCAGCAGTTACGAACTACTCTACGAGCAGTACTTC
TRBV5-1,TRBD2,TRBJ2-2,-,CASSGGSASGLTGELFF,TGCGCCAGCAGCGGGGGGTCCGCTAGCGGGCTCACCGGGGAGCTGTTTTTT
TRBV6-2/TRBV6-3,-,TRBJ1-5,-,CASSYSASNQPQHF,TGTGCCAGCAGTTATTCAGCGAGCAATCAGCCCCAGCATTTT
TRBV13,-,TRBJ2-3,-,CASSNISTDTQYF,TGTGCCAGCAGCAACATCAGCACAGATACGCAGTATTTT
TRBV9,TRBD2,TRBJ2-3,-,CASSVRTSPTDTQYF,TGTGCCAGCAGCGTTAGGACTAGCCCCACAGATACGCAGTATTTT
TRBV3-1/TRBV3-2,-,TRBJ1-2,-,CASSLSTGDNYGYTF,TGTGCCAGCAGCCTCTCGACAGGAGACAACTATGGCTACACCTTC
TRBV19,-,TRBJ1-1,-,CASSISGNTEAFF,TGTGCCAGTAGTATAAGCGGGAACACTGAAGCTTTCTTT
TRBV30,-,TRBJ2-1,few,CAWSQLARGVYNEQFF,TGTGCCTGGAGCCAACTCGCCCGGGGCGTCTACAATGAGCAGTTCTTC
TRBV6-2/TRBV6-3,-,TRBJ1-5,-,CASSYSQGGNQPQHF,TGTGCCAGCAGTTACTCTCAGGGCGGCAATCAGCCCCAGCATTTT
TRBV7-8,-,TRBJ2-3,-,CASSSRGGQKRDTQYF,TGTGCCAGCAGCTCCAGAGGGGGGCAGAAAAGAGATACGCAGTATTTT